Each of the 28 T cell receptor beta chains below was sequenced from the same sample in a study of OX40 agonist ivuxolimab in advanced cancers. Sequencing used immunoSEQ multiplex PCR; TCRdb keeps in-frame clones, though not all of them. The table lists roughly 73,000 clones, about 86% of them singletons. The sequenced sample was CD4+ or CD8+ T cells sorted from blood, obtained in a trial of the OX40 agonist ivuxolimab. The source of these receptors is an adult with an advanced solid tumor such as melanoma, head and neck, liver or kidney cancer.

This chain links TRBV25-1 with TRBJ2-3; TRBD2 matches 8 bases. There are 15 residues in the CDR3. CDR1 and CDR2 from the germline V gene are MGHDK and SYGVNS. J was trimmed by 6 bases and V by 8 bases; bases with no gene match: 13. The CDR3 region has the DNA TGTGCCAGCTCCAAAGCGGGGGCCTCGGAGGATACGCAGTATTTT. It encodes CASSKAGASEDTQYF.

This rearrangement joins TRBV10-1 to TRBJ2-1, with TRBD2 matching over 10 bases. The CDR3 has 13 amino acids. Germline V gene data show CDR1 as WNHNN and CDR2 as SYGVQD (reference sequence). V lost 5 bases to trimming and J lost 7 bases; unmatched junction nucleotides: 2. The CDR3: CASSLAGGNEQFF. The CDR3 DNA is TGCGCCAGCAGTTTAGCGGGAGGAAATGAGCAGTTCTTC.

The rearrangement joins TRBV5-1 to TRBJ2-4; 11 positions agree with TRBD1. This CDR3 is 15 amino acids long. Germline trimming cut 0 bases from V and 8 bases from J; bases unmatched to any gene: 4. In germline, CDR1 is SGHRS, CDR2 YFSETQ. DNA for the CDR3: TGCGCCAGCAGCTTGGAGGGGACAGGGGGAGACATTCAGTACTTC. Its translation: CASSLEGTGGDIQYF.

V and J are TRBV5-1 and TRBJ1-1, with D tentatively TRBD1 (5 bases). The germline V and J ends were trimmed by 1 base and 3 bases, with 13 bases remaining between them. The CDR3 consists of 15 residues. Germline lookup yields CDR1 SGHRS and CDR2 YFSETQ. The DNA of the CDR3 is TGCGCCAGCAGCTTGCTGGTGGTGGGGGACACTGAAGCTTTCTTT. Residues: CASSLLVVGDTEAFF.

The chain's CDR3 is CASRAGGSYEQYF. DNA for the CDR3: TGTGCCAGCAGAGCCGGGGGGTCCTACGAGCAGTACTTC. The chain carries TRBV7-3 and TRBJ2-7, with TRBD2 matching over 7 bases. The CDR3 contains 13 residues. The germline V gene has CDR1 SGHTA and CDR2 FQGTGA. V was pared by 6 bases and J by 1 base, with 3 bases of the junction left unmatched.

The chain couples TRBV5-1 to TRBJ2-1; D assignment may be TRBD1 or TRBD2 (6 bases each). CDR3 size: 15 residues. Germline V gene lookup returns CDR1 SGHRS and CDR2 YFSETQ. Trimming removed 1 base at V and 5 bases at J, with 13 bases between. DNA for the CDR3: TGCGCCAGCAGCTTGAGGGGGGAAGCAAACAATGAGCAGTTCTTC. Translated: CASSLRGEANNEQFF.

The chain couples TRBV7-2 to TRBJ2-7; the match to TRBD1 covers 7 bases. J was trimmed by 2 bases and V by 3 bases; bases with no gene match: 4. Germline CDR1 and CDR2: SGHTA and FQGNSA. The CDR3 has 14 residues. The CDR3 nucleotides read TGTGCCAGCAGCTTGGGGACAGAAACCTACGAGCAGTACTTC. This codes for CASSLGTETYEQYF.

This clone was counted only a few times. The chain carries TRBV30 and TRBJ2-7; tentatively, D is TRBD1 or TRBD2 (6 bases each). Trimming left V 0 bases short and J 5 bases short, with 23 bases between. Looked up from germline, CDR1 is GTSNPN and CDR2 is SVGIG (reference sequence). The CDR3 is 17 residues long. CDR3: CAWSVLRGAEGSHEQYF. DNA for the CDR3: TGTGCCTGGAGTGTACTAAGGGGGGCTGAGGGGAGTCACGAGCAGTACTTC.

This clone has only one observation. The V and J genes are TRBV28 and TRBJ2-1, with D possibly TRBD2 on 7 matching bases. This CDR3 is built from 15 residues. Trimming cost V 4 bases and J 6 bases, with 16 bases left between them. Germline V lookup: CDR1 MDHEN, CDR2 SYDVKM. The CDR3 DNA follows: TGTGCCAGCAGTTCACTACAGGGAGGGCTCAATGAGCAGTTCTTC. Encoded protein: CASSSLQGGLNEQFF.

The V gene is TRBV25-1, the J gene TRBJ2-3; the D gene is possibly TRBD1 (5 bases). Trimming took 3 bases from V and 5 from J, leaving 12 bases between them. This CDR3 is 14 amino acids long. The germline V gene encodes CDR1 MGHDK and CDR2 SYGVNS. CDR3 sequence (DNA): TGTGCCAGCAGTGAGTCAGGGTATGGAGATACGCAGTATTTT. Encoded protein: CASSESGYGDTQYF. Filled out from reference TRBV25-1 and TRBJ2-3, the complete variable domain reads EADIYQTPRYLVIGTGKKITLECSQTMGHDKMYWYQQDPGMELHLIHYSYGVNSTEKGDLSSESTVSRIRTEHFPLTLESARPSHTSQYLCASSESGYGDTQYFGPGTRLTVL.

V is TRBV7-2 and J is TRBJ2-7; TRBD1 matches at 8 bases. The J segment lost 3 bases and the V segment lost 3 bases, leaving 4 bases of the junction unmatched. This CDR3 has 14 amino acids. Germline V CDR1 and CDR2: SGHTA, FQGNSA. The CDR3, as DNA: TGTGCCAGCAGCTTGCCAGGGGGCAGCTACGAGCAGTACTTC. Translated, it gives CASSLPGGSYEQYF.

This chain joins TRBV5-6 and TRBJ2-7, with 7 bases that match TRBD1. The junction had 12 bases not matched to a gene; V was cut back by 1 base and J by 5 bases. This CDR3 spans 16 amino acids. The germline CDR1 and CDR2 sequences are SGHDT and YYEEEE. CDR3 sequence reads: CASSLLAQGVTDEQYF. The DNA of the CDR3 is TGTGCCAGCAGCTTGCTGGCGCAGGGGGTAACGGACGAGCAGTACTTC.

This clone appeared a single time. Compared with germline, one end of the junction differs, possibly owing to a read error. The V call is TRBV11-2, the J call TRBJ2-2, with 12 bases fitting TRBD2. The V gene's germline CDR1 is SGHAT and CDR2 FQNNGV. This CDR3 comprises 19 residues. CDR3 in DNA: TGTGCCAGCAGCCCCAAGCGTCTAGCGGGAGGGCCGAAGACCGGGGAGCTGTTTTTT. Its protein product is CASSPKRLAGGPKTGELFF.

The rearrangement links TRBV19 to TRBJ1-2; D may be TRBD1 (5 bases). The CDR3 is 13 residues long. V lost 8 bases and J lost 8, with 18 bases in between. Germline CDR1 LNHDA, CDR2 SQIVND (reference sequence). CDR3 sequence: CASSQETLGGYTF. In nucleotides, the CDR3 is TGTGCCAGTTCACAGGAGACCTTGGGCGGCTACACCTTC. The complete variable domain, with remaining parts taken from reference TRBV19 and TRBJ1-2, reads DGGITQSPKYLFRKEGQNVTLSCEQNLNHDAMYWYRQDPGQGLRLIYYSQIVNDFQKGDIAEGYSVSREKKESFPLTVTSAQKNPTAFYLCASSQETLGGYTFGSGTRLTVV.

CDR3 sequence: CAISEAWNTEAFF. The CDR3 bases are TGTGCCATCAGTGAGGCTTGGAACACTGAAGCTTTCTTT. This chain joins TRBV10-3 and TRBJ1-1, with D unresolved. Trimming removed 2 bases at V and 1 base at J, with 5 bases between. This CDR3 comprises 13 residues. From germline, CDR1 is ENHRY and CDR2 SYGVKD.

The table lists this clone with a few counts. The genes are TRBV19 and TRBJ1-2; a weak D match, TRBD1 (5 bases). Germline loops: CDR1 LNHDA, CDR2 SQIVND (reference sequence). CDR3 size: 12 residues. Between the trimmed V and J ends, which lost 5 bases and 8 bases, there was a span of 12 bases. The CDR3 spells CASSLQGEGYTF. DNA for the CDR3: TGTGCCAGTAGTCTCCAAGGGGAGGGCTACACCTTC.

V is TRBV2 and J is TRBJ1-4, with 8 nucleotides matching TRBD1. Per germline, CDR1 SNHLY and CDR2 FYNNEI. Unmatched junction bases numbered 6, after V lost 7 bases and J lost 8 bases. The CDR3 sequence is 13 residues long. CDR3 region: CASTAGGGEKLFF. Written as DNA, the CDR3 is TGTGCCAGCACTGCAGGGGGCGGCGAAAAACTGTTTTTT.

The rearrangement links TRBV5-1 to TRBJ1-1; 9 bases fit TRBD1. J gave up 7 bases and V 4 bases, and 14 bases lay outside the gene matches. This CDR3 contains 16 residues. Germline V lookup: CDR1 SGHRS, CDR2 YFSETQ. The CDR3 DNA is TGCGCCAGCAGCGACCTACCGGGACAGGGTAATGATGAAGCTTTCTTT. Its protein product is CASSDLPGQGNDEAFF.

CDR3 DNA sequence: TGTGCCAGCAGGCTGGGGGGGCAGGGTAGGAACAATGAGCAGTTCTTC. Translation gives CASRLGGQGRNNEQFF. The chain links TRBV28 to TRBJ2-1; TRBD2 is a possible D gene (7 bases). V shed 6 bases and J shed 5 bases, with 20 bases lying between them. Looked up from germline, CDR1 is MDHEN and CDR2 is SYDVKM. The CDR3 runs 16 residues.

The CDR3 coding sequence is TGCGCCAGCAGCCAAGATCGGAGGATCCACGAGCAGTACTTC. It specifies CASSQDRRIHEQYF. The gene calls are TRBV4-1 and TRBJ2-7; a weak D match, TRBD2 (5 bases). The CDR3 extends over 14 amino acids. V was cut by 0 bases and J by 5 bases, with 11 bases left in between. CDR1 MGHRA and CDR2 YSYEKL come from the germline V gene.

The chain has TRBV9 and TRBJ2-5; maybe TRBD1 (5 bases). The germline CDR1 and CDR2 sequences are SGDLS and YYNGEE. The CDR3 consists of 16 residues. Trimming removed 0 bases from V and 4 bases from J, with 16 bases in between. CDR3 sequence reads: CASSVARGTGGETQYF. The CDR3 DNA sequence: TGTGCCAGCAGCGTAGCTAGGGGCACAGGTGGAGAGACCCAGTACTTC.

The V and J genes are TRBV5-1 and TRBJ2-2; no reliable D call. Germline CDR1 and CDR2: SGHRS and YFSETQ. With 5 bases removed from V and 5 bases from J, the gap between germline ends came to 13 bases. The CDR3 extends over 14 amino acids. For the CDR3, the DNA is TGCGCCAGCAGGCTCACTCCCACGACCGGGGAGCTGTTTTTT. Translated: CASRLTPTTGELFF. Filled out from reference TRBV5-1 and TRBJ2-2, the complete variable domain reads KAGVTQTPRYLIKTRGQQVTLSCSPISGHRSVSWYQQTPGQGLQFLFEYFSETQRNKGNFPGRFSGRQFSNSRSEMNVSTLELGDSALYLCASRLTPTTGELFFGEGSRLTVL.

This clone was seen more than once but under ten times. The chain combines TRBV15 with TRBJ2-3; D gene ambiguous. V was clipped by 4 bases and J by 6 bases, with 14 bases between them. Germline loops: CDR1 LNHNV, CDR2 YYDKDF (reference sequence). CDR3 length: 14 residues. The CDR3 loop reads CATSTDPGTDTQYF. The CDR3 DNA is TGTGCCACCAGCACCGACCCTGGTACTGATACGCAGTATTTT.

V usage is TRBV7-9 and J usage is TRBJ2-4, with 9 bases fitting TRBD1. Germline trimming cut 6 bases from V and 2 bases from J; bases unmatched to any gene: 5. This CDR3 is built from 15 residues. Looked up from germline, CDR1 is SEHNR and CDR2 is FQNEAQ (reference sequence). CDR3: CASSTGTGSKNIQYF. CDR3 bases: TGTGCCAGCAGTACCGGGACAGGGTCCAAAAACATTCAGTACTTC. Using reference TRBV7-9 and TRBJ2-4 for the parts outside the CDR3, the full variable domain is DTGVSQNPRHKITKRGQNVTFRCDPISEHNRLYWYRQTLGQGPEFLTYFQNEAQLEKSRLLSDRFSAERPKGSFSTLEIQRTEQGDSAMYLCASSTGTGSKNIQYFGAGTRLSVL.

This clone was seen more than once but under ten times. The DNA of the CDR3 is TGCGCCAGCAGCCAAGCCCCGGTTAGCGGGGGGGCGGGTTACAATGAGCAGTTCTTC. Protein sequence: CASSQAPVSGGAGYNEQFF. The rearrangement uses TRBV4-1 and TRBJ2-1, with 11 bases identical to TRBD2. CDR3 length: 19 amino acids. CDR1 and CDR2 from the germline V gene are MGHRA and YSYEKL. Trimming took 1 base from V and 4 from J; bases not matched to a gene: 12.

This clone was recorded only once. This sequence joins TRBV25-1 and TRBJ1-4; 10 bases line up with TRBD1. Germline assignment: CDR1 MGHDK and CDR2 SYGVNS. CDR3 size: 16 residues. The ends lost 5 bases at V and 8 bases at J; junction bases unmatched: 11. CDR3 coding DNA: TGTGCCAGCAGTTCCGGGGACAGGGGTTTCGGGGAAAAACTGTTTTTT. It is translated as CASSSGDRGFGEKLFF.

V and J are TRBV5-1 and TRBJ1-4, with TRBD1 matching over 7 bases. The CDR3 is 14 residues long. Germline lookup yields CDR1 SGHRS and CDR2 YFSETQ. Trimming removed 7 bases from V and 2 bases from J; junction bases left unmatched: 5. The CDR3 spells CASGEGATNEKLFF. CDR3 bases: TGCGCCAGCGGGGAGGGGGCTACTAATGAAAAACTGTTTTTT.

This chain uses TRBV7-9 with TRBJ2-2; 9 nucleotides match TRBD2. The junction had 3 bases not matched to a gene; V was cut back by 4 bases and J by 6 bases. This CDR3 has 14 amino acids. In germline, CDR1 is SEHNR, CDR2 FQNEAQ (reference sequence). CDR3 nucleotide sequence: TGTGCCAGCAGCTACGCGGGGGGGCCCGGGGAGCTGTTTTTT. Protein: CASSYAGGPGELFF. The full variable domain, in which reference TRBV7-9 and TRBJ2-2 provide the parts outside the CDR3, is DTGVSQNPRHKITKRGQNVTFRCDPISEHNRLYWYRQTLGQGPEFLTYFQNEAQLEKSRLLSDRFSAERPKGSFSTLEIQRTEQGDSAMYLCASSYAGGPGELFFGEGSRLTVL.